Described below is a single T cell receptor beta chain sequence and its context. The record originates from a study of T cell changes during pregnancy in multiple sclerosis. The CDR3 covers 13 residues. The V end was cut by 0 bases, the J end by 5 bases, with 5 bases between. Germline values: CDR1 LGHNA, CDR2 YNFKEQ. Using immunoSEQ multiplex PCR, the repertoire was profiled, and TCRdb retains in-frame clones only, with some absent. The repertoire holds approximately 97,000 clones, with around 91% as singletons. This chain joins TRBV4-2 and TRBJ2-1, with no clear D. The sequence came from a female donor in good health, enrolled as a control in a pregnancy study. The sample was peripheral blood, taken after pregnancy. The CDR3 nucleotides read TGTGCCAGCAGCCAAGATAGCAACAATGAGCAGTTCTTC. This encodes CASSQDSNNEQFF.